This is a list of T cell receptor beta chains from one sample in a study of T cells in Graves' hyperthyroidism and ophthalmopathy. One entry per CDR3 protein, called by TCRdb with MiXCR from the multiplex PCR reads. The sample holds about 300,000 distinct CDR3 sequences, about 15% seen once. Sequencing was done on a sample of blood. These receptors all come from a man in his thirties or forties with Graves' hyperthyroidism. Each CDR3 is given with its conserved first and last residue. A D gene is named only where the DNA matches it firmly. The size of a clone is reported for some rows only, either as once, few or many, or as a class for expanded clones.

NA	15	NA	TRBJ2-6	TRBV19	TGTGCCAGTAGTATAGGGAGCGGTAGGACCAACGTCCTGACTTTC	CASSIGSGRTNVLTF
many	14	NA	TRBJ1-2	TRBV29-1	TGCAGCGTCATACCCGCGACGGAGAACTATGGCTACACCTTC	CSVIPATENYGYTF
few	16	NA	TRBJ2-1	TRBV5-1	TGCGCCAGCAGCTCGGAAGGACCGGACACCTCCAATGAGCAGTTCTTC	CASSSEGPDTSNEQFF
many	15	NA	TRBJ1-1	TRBV5-1	TGCGCCAGCAGCTTTCCCGGGGGTGGTGGCACTGAAGCTTTCTTT	CASSFPGGGGTEAFF
many	15	NA	TRBJ2-2	TRBV3-1	TGTGCCAGCAGCCCAGGCTCCTGGGCGAGTGGGGAGCTGTTTTTT	CASSPGSWASGELFF
few	13	TRBD2	TRBJ2-1	TRBV19	TGTGCCAGTAGGGGAAGCGGGAGATATGAGCAGTTCTTC	CASRGSGRYEQFF
NA	14	TRBD2	TRBJ2-7	TRBV24-1	TGTGCCACCAGTGATCGTTGGGCGGGAGAAGGGCAGTACTTC	CATSDRWAGEGQYF
many	13	TRBD2	TRBJ2-3	TRBV29-1	TGCAGCGGTTACGGGAGGGCGGCAGATACGCAGTATTTT	CSGYGRAADTQYF
NA	14	NA	TRBJ2-3	TRBV20-1	TGCAGTGCTAGATACAGTAGAGAACCAGATACGCAGTATTTT	CSARYSREPDTQYF
many	14	TRBD2	TRBJ2-1	TRBV5-1	TGCGCCAGCAGCCTCGGGACTAGCTCCCATGAGCAGTTCTTC	CASSLGTSSHEQFF
NA	17	NA	TRBJ1-2	TRBV24-1	TGTGCCACCAGTGATTCCGGGACGGATTACCTAAACTATGGCTACACCTTC	CATSDSGTDYLNYGYTF
NA	13	NA	TRBJ2-2	TRBV2	TGTGCCAGCAGGTCCATCCCGACCGGGGAGCTGTTTTTT	CASRSIPTGELFF
many	16	NA	TRBJ1-5	TRBV2	TGTGCCAGCAGTGTAGATAATGGTAATAGCAATCAGCCCCAGCATTTT	CASSVDNGNSNQPQHF
many	16	NA	TRBJ2-1	TRBV12-3/TRBV12-4	TGTGCCAGCAGGTCCCTTAGCGACAACTCCTACAATGAGCAGTTCTTC	CASRSLSDNSYNEQFF
NA	14	NA	TRBJ1-4	TRBV5-1	TGCGCCAGCAGCTTGTCTTCCGCTAATGAAAAACTGTTTTTT	CASSLSSANEKLFF
few	15	NA	TRBJ2-1	TRBV7-9	TGTGCCAGCAGCGCGGACAGAAACTCCTACAATGAGCAGTTCTTC	CASSADRNSYNEQFF
NA	15	NA	TRBJ2-2	TRBV12-5	TGTGCTAGTGCTCAGGCCGCGGCGAACACCGGGGAGCTGTTTTTT	CASAQAAANTGELFF
NA	14	TRBD2	TRBJ2-7	TRBV28	TGTGCCAGCAGTCCGACTAGCGGGAGATACGAGCAGTACTTC	CASSPTSGRYEQYF
many	14	NA	TRBJ2-3	TRBV18	TGTGCCAGCTCACCCGACGGGAACCCACATACGCAGTATTTT	CASSPDGNPHTQYF
few	13	TRBD1	TRBJ1-1	TRBV27	TGTGCCAGCAGGGGACAGCCGAACACTGAAGCTTTCTTT	CASRGQPNTEAFF
NA	13	NA	TRBJ2-3	TRBV27	TGTGCCAGTGGGGCTAGAGGTTCAGATACGCAGTATTTT	CASGARGSDTQYF
many	13	NA	TRBJ1-5	TRBV5-1	TGCGCCAGCAGCTTGACAGGGAGTCAGCCCCAGCATTTT	CASSLTGSQPQHF
few	15	NA	TRBJ1-4	TRBV12-3/TRBV12-4	TGTGCCAGCCAAAAACGGGACGGAGATAATGAAAAACTGTTTTTT	CASQKRDGDNEKLFF
NA	13	NA	TRBJ1-1	TRBV18	TGTGCCAGCTCACGAAGACCGTCCTCCGAAGCTTTCTTT	CASSRRPSSEAFF
NA	14	TRBD1	TRBJ2-7	TRBV24-1	TGTGCCACCCAACAGGGGGAGTTATCATACGAGCAGTACTTC	CATQQGELSYEQYF
NA	11	NA	TRBJ1-2	TRBV27	TGTGCCAGGGGGGACCTCTATGGCTACACCTTC	CARGDLYGYTF